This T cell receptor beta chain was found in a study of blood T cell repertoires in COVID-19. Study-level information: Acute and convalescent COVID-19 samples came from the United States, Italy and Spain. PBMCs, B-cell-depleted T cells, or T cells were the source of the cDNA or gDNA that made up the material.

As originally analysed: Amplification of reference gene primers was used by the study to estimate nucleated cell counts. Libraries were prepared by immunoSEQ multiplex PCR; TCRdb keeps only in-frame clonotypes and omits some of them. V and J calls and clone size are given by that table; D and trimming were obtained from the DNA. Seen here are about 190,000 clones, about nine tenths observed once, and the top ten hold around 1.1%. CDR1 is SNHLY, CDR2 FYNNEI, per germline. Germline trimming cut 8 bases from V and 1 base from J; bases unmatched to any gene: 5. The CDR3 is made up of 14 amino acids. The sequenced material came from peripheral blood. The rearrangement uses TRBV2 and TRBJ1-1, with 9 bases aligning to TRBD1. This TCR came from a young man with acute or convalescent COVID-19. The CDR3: CASGTGNRNTEAFF. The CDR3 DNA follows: TGTGCCAGCGGGACAGGGAACAGGAACACTGAAGCTTTCTTT.